This TCR beta chain was profiled in a study of response to subunit inactivated influenza vaccine. Findings and caveats of the study: T cells newly recruited by each seasonal influenza vaccination are few, the authors suggested.

The germline gives CDR1 LGHNA, CDR2 YSLEER. The CDR3 is 18 amino acids. The germline V and J ends were trimmed by 4 bases and 0 bases, with 18 bases remaining between them. Comment on this clonotype: Its antigen is undetermined.

TCRdb re-derived calls from the RT-PCR reads in MiXCR, one entry per CDR3 protein. Here the sample spans about 310,000 distinct CDR3 sequences, 21% being singletons. The source of this sequence is a man aged 50 to 75 who received an inactivated influenza vaccine. This rearrangement joins TRBV4-3 to TRBJ2-2; maybe TRBD2 (6 bases). The material sequenced was PBMCs from blood, taken approximately 20 months after vaccination. The CDR3 DNA reads as TGCGCCAGCAGCCCGGGGGACTCACTAGGGGCGAACACCGGGGAGCTGTTTTTT. Amino acid sequence: CASSPGDSLGANTGELFF.